This T cell receptor beta chain was recorded in a study of blood T cell repertoires in COVID-19. On the study more broadly: Specimens from acute and convalescent COVID-19 originated in the United States, Italy and Spain. T cells, B-cell-depleted T cells, or PBMCs provided the cDNA or gDNA that served as material.

Only in-frame clones appear in the TCRdb table, and some are missing; sequencing was by immunoSEQ multiplex PCR. The sample lists fewer than 150,000 clones, 85% to 90% occurring once. The CDR3 runs 15 residues. Germline V gene sequence: CDR1 SGHRS, CDR2 YFSETQ. The trim removed 0 bases at V and 7 bases at J, leaving 5 bases unmatched. This sequence was found in a woman between 40 and 55 years old with acute or convalescent COVID-19. The rearrangement links TRBV5-1 to TRBJ2-1, with 9 bases identical to TRBD1. Material for sequencing was peripheral blood. CDR3 sequence (DNA): TGCGCCAGCAGCTTGGGACAGGGGGATGGTAATGAGCAGTTCTTC. Its translation: CASSLGQGDGNEQFF. Filled out from reference TRBV5-1 and TRBJ2-1, the complete variable domain reads KAGVTQTPRYLIKTRGQQVTLSCSPISGHRSVSWYQQTPGQGLQFLFEYFSETQRNKGNFPGRFSGRQFSNSRSEMNVSTLELGDSALYLCASSLGQGDGNEQFFGPGTRLTVL.